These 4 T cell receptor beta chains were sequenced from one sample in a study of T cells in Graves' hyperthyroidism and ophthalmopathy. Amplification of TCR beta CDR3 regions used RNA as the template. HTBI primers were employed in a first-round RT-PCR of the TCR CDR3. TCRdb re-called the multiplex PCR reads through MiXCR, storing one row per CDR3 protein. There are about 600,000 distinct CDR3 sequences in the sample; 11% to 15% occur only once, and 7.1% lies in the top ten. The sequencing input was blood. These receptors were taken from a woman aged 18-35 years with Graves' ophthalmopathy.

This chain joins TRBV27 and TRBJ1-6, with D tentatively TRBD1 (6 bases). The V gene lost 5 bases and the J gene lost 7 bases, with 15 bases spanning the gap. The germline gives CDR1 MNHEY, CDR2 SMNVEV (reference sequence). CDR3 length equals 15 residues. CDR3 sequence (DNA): TGTGCCAGCAGTCCCTTAAGGGGGTCAAATTCACCCCTCCACTTT. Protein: CASSPLRGSNSPLHF.

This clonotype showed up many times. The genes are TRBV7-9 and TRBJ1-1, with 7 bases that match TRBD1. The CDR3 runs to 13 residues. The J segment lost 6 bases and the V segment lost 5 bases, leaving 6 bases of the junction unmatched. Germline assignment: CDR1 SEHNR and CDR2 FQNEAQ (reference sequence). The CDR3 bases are TGTGCCAGCAGCACGGGACAGAGCTCTGAAGCTTTCTTT. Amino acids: CASSTGQSSEAFF. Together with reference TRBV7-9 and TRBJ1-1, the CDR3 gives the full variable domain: DTGVSQNPRHKITKRGQNVTFRCDPISEHNRLYWYRQTLGQGPEFLTYFQNEAQLEKSRLLSDRFSAERPKGSFSTLEIQRTEQGDSAMYLCASSTGQSSEAFFGQGTRLTVV.

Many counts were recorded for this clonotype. The CDR3 sequence: CASSLGPGQLGDYGYTF. CDR3 DNA sequence: TGTGCCAGCAGCTTAGGCCCGGGACAGCTAGGAGACTATGGCTACACCTTC. This chain connects TRBV7-9 to TRBJ1-2; TRBD1 matches at 7 bases. CDR1 SEHNR and CDR2 FQNEAQ come from the germline V gene (reference sequence). The CDR3 runs to 17 residues. The V and J ends lost 1 base and 3 bases, in that order; junction bases with no gene match: 11. Full variable domain (remainder filled in from reference TRBV7-9 and TRBJ1-2): DTGVSQNPRHKITKRGQNVTFRCDPISEHNRLYWYRQTLGQGPEFLTYFQNEAQLEKSRLLSDRFSAERPKGSFSTLEIQRTEQGDSAMYLCASSLGPGQLGDYGYTFGSGTRLTVV.

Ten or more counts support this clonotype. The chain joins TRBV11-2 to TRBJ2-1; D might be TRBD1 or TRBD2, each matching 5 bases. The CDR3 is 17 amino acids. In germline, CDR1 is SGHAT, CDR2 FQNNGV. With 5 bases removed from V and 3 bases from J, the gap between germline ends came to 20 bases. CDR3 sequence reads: CASSLMGSGAFYNEQFF. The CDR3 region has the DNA TGTGCCAGCAGCCTAATGGGGTCCGGGGCGTTCTACAATGAGCAGTTCTTC. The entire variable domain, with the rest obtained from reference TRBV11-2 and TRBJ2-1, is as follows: EAGVAQSPRYKIIEKRQSVAFWCNPISGHATLYWYQQILGQGPKLLIQFQNNGVVDDSQLPKDRFSAERLKGVDSTLKIQPAKLEDSAVYLCASSLMGSGAFYNEQFFGPGTRLTVL.